This is a list of T cell receptor beta chains from one sample in a study of T cell repertoires in breast cancer. TCRdb reanalysed the emulsion pairing reads using MiXCR and keeps one entry per CDR3 protein. The sample has about 40,000 distinct CDR3 sequences; under 50% are singletons. The sequencing input was CD8+ T cells. These receptors all stem from a pool of human donors with breast cancer or a healthy control (not recorded which). Both conserved end residues are trimmed from each CDR3. A D gene is named only where the DNA matches it firmly.

>TRBV4-2|.|12|TRBJ1-1
ASSPRAEGTEAF
>TRBV19|.|13|TRBJ1-5
ASREGQNSNQPQH
>TRBV2|TRBD1|14|TRBJ1-1
ASSGTGGVFGRGVF
>TRBV7-7|TRBD2|13|TRBJ2-5
ASSLGGGALKTQY
>TRBV20-1|.|11|TRBJ1-1
SAGRQQNTEAF
>TRBV5-4|.|12|TRBJ1-2
ASSSESVEAGYT
>TRBV6-1|TRBD1|12|TRBJ2-2
ASSWDRATGELF
>TRBV20-1|.|11|TRBJ1-2
SVIGLANYGYT
>TRBV12-3/TRBV12-4|.|13|TRBJ1-1
ASSLNRGTGTEAF
>TRBV19|.|13|TRBJ1-5
ASSPSADYNQPQH
>TRBV27|.|9|TRBJ2-3
ASSTSDTQY
>TRBV7-6|.|14|TRBJ1-4
TSSMSSGGSWEKLF
>TRBV4-2|TRBD2|13|TRBJ2-1
ASSLTSSGREEQF
>TRBV20-1|.|13|TRBJ2-2
SAREPKTQGVELF
>TRBV20-1|.|12|TRBJ1-6
SASPDGDNSPLH